The rows below give T cell receptor beta chains drawn from one sample of a study of neurological immune-mediated disorders. MiXCR, run by TCRdb on the 5' RACE reads, gives a single entry per CDR3 protein. The sample has about 52,000 distinct CDR3 sequences, over 3.5% seen once. The sample comprised PBMCs. These receptors were obtained from a man aged 55 to 70 with multiple sclerosis. CDR3s include the opening cysteine and the closing phenylalanine or tryptophan. A D gene is named only where the DNA matches it firmly. For some rows the clone size is stated as once, few or many, or as a class when expanded; others skip it.

TRBJ2-6	many	TRBV12-3/TRBV12-4	.	TGTGCCAGCAGAGCCGACAGCGGGGCCAACGTCCTGACTTTC	CASRADSGANVLTF
TRBJ2-7	many	TRBV5-1	.	TGCGCCAGCAGCTTAGCGCCAGAAGGGACGGATAACTTC	CASSLAPEGTDNF
TRBJ2-1	many	TRBV20-1	.	TGCAGTGCTTTGAAGAGCTTCTCCTACAATGAGCAGTTCTTC	CSALKSFSYNEQFF
TRBJ2-3	many	TRBV7-9	.	TGTGCCAGCAGCTCCAGTGGGAGTCTCACAGATACGCAGTATTTT	CASSSSGSLTDTQYF
TRBJ1-3	.	TRBV20-1	.	TGCAGTGCTAGGTCCCAGATCTCTGGAAACACCATATACTTT	CSARSQISGNTIYF
TRBJ2-1	.	TRBV19	TRBD2	TGTGCCAGTACCAGGACTAGCGGGGGAGGTAATGAGCAGTTCTTC	CASTRTSGGGNEQFF
TRBJ1-6	many	TRBV5-1	TRBD1	TGCGCCAGCAGCCTAGGACAGGAAAATTCACCCCTCCACTTT	CASSLGQENSPLHF
TRBJ1-1	many	TRBV5-1	.	TGCGCCAGCAGCTTGGAGTACTCGAACACTGAAGCTTTCTTT	CASSLEYSNTEAFF
TRBJ2-7	many	TRBV7-3	.	TGTGCCAGCAGCTTAATGGGGGGCGACCCCTCCTACGAGCAGTACTTC	CASSLMGGDPSYEQYF
TRBJ2-7	many	TRBV18	.	TGTGCCAGCTCGGAGGGGCTTCCCTACGAGCAGTACTTC	CASSEGLPYEQYF